This section outlines one T cell receptor (beta chain) sequence together with its context. The repertoire was sequenced with immunoSEQ multiplex PCR; TCRdb's copy has only in-frame clones and lacks some. In the table there are 40,000 to 55,000 clones, under 90% of which are singletons. V gave up 5 bases and J gave up 8 bases; unmatched junction bases: 10. The germline V gene encodes CDR1 SEHNR and CDR2 FQNEAQ (reference sequence). This CDR3 is 14 amino acids long. The sample belongs to a study of OX40 agonist ivuxolimab in advanced cancers. The sequence was obtained from an adult with an advanced solid tumor such as melanoma, head and neck, liver or kidney cancer. This material consisted of CD4+ or CD8+ T cells sorted from blood, taken in a trial of the OX40 agonist ivuxolimab. The chain recombines TRBV7-9 with TRBJ1-2, with TRBD1 matching 8 bases. The DNA for the CDR3 is TGTGCCAGCAGCGCACAACAGGGGGGCGGAGGCTACACCTTC. Translating it yields CASSAQQGGGGYTF.